These 4 T cell receptor beta chains were sequenced from one sample in a study of vaccination effects on CD4 cells after COVID-19. Their antigens are not known. Repertoires were generated with immunoSEQ multiplex PCR, while TCRdb's copy carries only in-frame clones and drops some. The top ten clones hold about 3% of a sample with 35,000 to 40,000 clones, around 74% of them seen once. Investigators separated out CD4+ T cells once less than 11 days of culture had passed. Sequences were derived from CD4+ T cells from PBMCs cultured without peptide, sampled before COVID-19 vaccination. These receptor sequences come from a human donor who received a COVID-19 vaccine.

This chain uses TRBV7-6 with TRBJ1-5; TRBD1 matches 9 bases. J gave up 2 bases and V 3 bases, and 5 bases lay outside the gene matches. The CDR3 consists of 16 residues. Germline assignment: CDR1 SGHVS and CDR2 FNYEAQ. The CDR3 region is CASSLGTGRRNQPQHF. The CDR3 nucleotides read TGTGCCAGCAGCTTGGGGACAGGGAGGCGCAATCAGCCCCAGCATTTT.

CDR3 in amino acids: CASSQNDPRETQYF. The CDR3, as DNA: TGTGCCAGCAGCCAGAACGACCCTCGGGAGACCCAGTACTTC. The rearrangement joins TRBV3-1 (or the pseudogene TRBV3-2) to TRBJ2-5; D remains ambiguous. This CDR3 contains 14 residues. Germline-derived CDR1 and CDR2 are LGHDT and YNNKEL (reference sequence). The V end lost 3 bases, the J end lost 5 bases, and 13 bases lay between the germline ends.

The J gene is TRBJ1-1, the V gene TRBV11-1; 8 positions agree with TRBD1. Per germline, CDR1 SGHAT and CDR2 FQDESV (reference sequence). The J segment lost 0 bases and the V segment lost 2 bases, leaving 2 bases of the junction unmatched. The CDR3 is 15 residues long. The chain's CDR3 is CASSLRQGLNTEAFF. CDR3 nucleotides: TGTGCCAGCAGCTTAAGACAGGGGTTGAACACTGAAGCTTTCTTT.

The chain has TRBV9 and TRBJ1-3; no reliable D call. Trimming left V 0 bases short and J 2 bases short, with 3 bases between. Germline CDR1 SGDLS, CDR2 YYNGEE. The CDR3 consists of 13 residues. CDR3 in DNA: TGTGCCAGCAGCGTAGATGCTGGAAACACCATATATTTT. It is translated as CASSVDAGNTIYF.